This T cell receptor (beta chain) emerged from a study of cytomegalovirus exposure and HLA in healthy donors. This CDR3 has 13 amino acids. CDR1 and CDR2 from the germline V gene are MRHNA and SNTAGT. The V and J ends lost 4 bases and 5 bases, in that order; junction bases with no gene match: 1. The PCR contained 60 Vbeta and 13 Jbeta primers. Method: immunoSEQ multiplex PCR; TCRdb's copy keeps in-frame clones and lacks some. The table includes 150,000 to 200,000 clones, under 85% detected once. Sequencing input: PBMCs. The receptor was derived from a human donor in good health. This chain connects TRBV6-4 to TRBJ2-2; 7 bases agree with TRBD1. The CDR3 region has the DNA TGTGCCAGCAGTGGACAGGGAACCGGGGAGCTGTTTTTT. This gives the protein CASSGQGTGELFF.